These 3 T cell receptor beta chains came from one sample sequenced in a study of blood T cell repertoires in COVID-19 (dated by TCRdb to 2018 to 2020). The library was prepared using the immunoSEQ multiplex PCR assay. TCRdb retrieved this table from immuneACCESS and kept in-frame rearrangements only. Not all clones are present; in checked studies, unresolved V genes account for under half, and no reason is known for the remainder. The table for this sample lists 150,000 to 200,000 clones; 80% to 85% of them were counted only once. The ten biggest clones cover approximately 5.1% of the sample. Sequencing used PBMCs or T cells enriched from blood (not recorded which). These receptors originate from a man between 65 and 85 years old who had been exposed to COVID-19.

Here the CDR3 reads CASSSPKAGPSYEQYF. CDR3 DNA: TGTGCCAGCAGTTCCCCGAAGGCGGGCCCCTCCTACGAGCAGTACTTC. V usage is TRBV28 and J usage is TRBJ2-7; D is possibly TRBD2 (5 bases). Per germline, CDR1 MDHEN and CDR2 SYDVKM. V lost 4 bases to trimming and J lost 0 bases, with 16 bases between them. The CDR3 runs to 16 residues.

Only a few counts were recorded for this clone. The CDR3 DNA reads as TGTGCCAGCAGTGATCTGTACGAGCAGTACTTC. It translates to CASSDLYEQYF. This chain links TRBV25-1 with TRBJ2-7; D is unclear. The CDR3 is 11 residues long. Trimming shortened V by 3 bases and J by 4 bases, and 4 bases separated the two germline ends. The germline gives CDR1 MGHDK, CDR2 SYGVNS.

The chain recombines TRBV19 with TRBJ1-5; TRBD1 is a possible D gene (6 bases). CDR1 is LNHDA and CDR2 is SQIVND in the germline V gene (reference sequence). The CDR3 extends over 15 amino acids. V lost 6 bases, J lost 0 bases, and 12 bases lay in between. Here the CDR3 DNA reads TGTGCCAGTAGGTCGACAGGAAATAGCAATCAGCCCCAGCATTTT. This gives the protein CASRSTGNSNQPQHF.